This T cell receptor (beta chain) was captured in a study of blood T cell repertoires in COVID-19. Study information: The samples span acute and convalescent COVID-19 from the United States, Italy and Spain. The analysed material was cDNA or gDNA that came from T cells, B-cell-depleted T cells, or PBMCs.

This clone was detected once. Original processing notes: Amplification from reference gene primers served as the basis for estimated nucleated cell counts. Some clones are missing from TCRdb's copy, which holds only in-frame ones; the method was immunoSEQ multiplex PCR. V and J calls and clone size are copied from that table; D and trimming were computed from the DNA. The sample has fewer than 400,000 clones, around 90% seen once. Germline lookup yields CDR1 MNHEY and CDR2 SMNVEV (reference sequence). V was shortened by 5 bases and J by 8 bases, with 15 bases between the two germline ends. The CDR3 has 14 residues. It was during active infection that Seattle patients were enrolled and then longitudinally followed.

The chain combines TRBV27 with TRBJ1-4; TRBD1 is a possible D gene (5 bases). Material for sequencing was peripheral blood. This clonotype was sampled from a woman in her 30s with COVID-19, enrolled during active disease. Written as DNA, the CDR3 is TGTGCCAGCAGTACTCCAGGGAGGGGCGAAAAACTGTTTTTT. It translates to CASSTPGRGEKLFF.